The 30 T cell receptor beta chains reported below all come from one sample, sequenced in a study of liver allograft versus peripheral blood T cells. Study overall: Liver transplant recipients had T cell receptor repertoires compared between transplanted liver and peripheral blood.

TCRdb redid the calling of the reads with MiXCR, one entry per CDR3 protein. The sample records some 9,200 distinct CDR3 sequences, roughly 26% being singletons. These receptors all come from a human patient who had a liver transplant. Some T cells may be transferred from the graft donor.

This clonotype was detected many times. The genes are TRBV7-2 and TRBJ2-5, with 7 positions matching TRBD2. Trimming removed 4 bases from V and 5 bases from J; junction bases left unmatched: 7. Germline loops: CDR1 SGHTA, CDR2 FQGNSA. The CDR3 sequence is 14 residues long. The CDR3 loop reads CASSSQGGVETQYF. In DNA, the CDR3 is TGTGCCAGCAGCTCCCAGGGAGGGGTGGAGACCCAGTACTTC.

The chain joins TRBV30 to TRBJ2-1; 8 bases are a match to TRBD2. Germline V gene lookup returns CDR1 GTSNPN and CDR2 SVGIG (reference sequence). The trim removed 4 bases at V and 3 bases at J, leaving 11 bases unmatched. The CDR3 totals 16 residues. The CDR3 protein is CAWKGGTRKNYNEQFF. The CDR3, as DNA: TGTGCCTGGAAGGGTGGGACTAGAAAAAACTACAATGAGCAGTTCTTC.

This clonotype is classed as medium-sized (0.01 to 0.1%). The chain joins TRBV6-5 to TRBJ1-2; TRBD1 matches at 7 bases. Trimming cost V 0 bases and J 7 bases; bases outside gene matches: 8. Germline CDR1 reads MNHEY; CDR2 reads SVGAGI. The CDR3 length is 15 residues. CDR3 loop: CASSYSATGWRGYTF. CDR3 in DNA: TGTGCCAGCAGTTACTCGGCGACAGGGTGGCGTGGCTACACCTTC.

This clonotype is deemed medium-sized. CDR3 loop: CASSRGTSGTNEQFF. The CDR3 DNA reads as TGTGCCAGTAGTAGGGGGACTAGCGGTACCAATGAGCAGTTCTTC. This chain uses TRBV19 with TRBJ2-1, with 11 bases matching TRBD2. The CDR3 spans 15 residues. V shed 4 bases and J 6 bases; nucleotides not matched to a gene: 5. The germline V gene has CDR1 LNHDA and CDR2 SQIVND (reference sequence).

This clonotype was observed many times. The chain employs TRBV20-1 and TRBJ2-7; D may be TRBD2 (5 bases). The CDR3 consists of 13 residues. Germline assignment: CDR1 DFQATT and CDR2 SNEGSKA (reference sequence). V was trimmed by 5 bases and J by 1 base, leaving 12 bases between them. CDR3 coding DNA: TGCAGTGCTGGACGTAGCGTGTCCTACGAGCAGTACTTC. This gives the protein CSAGRSVSYEQYF.

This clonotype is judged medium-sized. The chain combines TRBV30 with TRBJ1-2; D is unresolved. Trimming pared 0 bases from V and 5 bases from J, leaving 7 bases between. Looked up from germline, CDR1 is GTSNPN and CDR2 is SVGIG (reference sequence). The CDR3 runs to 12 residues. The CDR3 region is CAWSVQGYGYTF. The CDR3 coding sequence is TGTGCCTGGAGTGTACAAGGGTATGGCTACACCTTC.

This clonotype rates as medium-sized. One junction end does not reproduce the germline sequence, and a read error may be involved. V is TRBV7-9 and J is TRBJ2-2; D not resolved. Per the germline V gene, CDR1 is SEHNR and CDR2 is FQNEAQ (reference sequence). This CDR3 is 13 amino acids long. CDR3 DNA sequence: TGTGCCAGCAGTTTAGGGCAAGCAGGGGAGCTGTTTTTT. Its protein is CASSLGQAGELFF.

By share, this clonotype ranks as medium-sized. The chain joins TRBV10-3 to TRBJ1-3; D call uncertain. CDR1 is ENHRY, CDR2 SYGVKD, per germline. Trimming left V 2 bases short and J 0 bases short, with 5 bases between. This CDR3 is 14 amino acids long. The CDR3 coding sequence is TGTGCCATCAGTGAGCGGAACTCTGGAAACACCATATATTTT. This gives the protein CAISERNSGNTIYF.

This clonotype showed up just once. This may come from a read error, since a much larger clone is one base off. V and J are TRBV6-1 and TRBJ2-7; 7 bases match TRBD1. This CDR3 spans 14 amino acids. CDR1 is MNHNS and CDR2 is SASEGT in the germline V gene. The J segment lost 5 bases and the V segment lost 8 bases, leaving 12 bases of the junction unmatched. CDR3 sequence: CASCVGGQWDEQYF. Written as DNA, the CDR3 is TGTGCCAGCTGTGTAGGGGGACAGTGGGACGAGCAGTACTTC.

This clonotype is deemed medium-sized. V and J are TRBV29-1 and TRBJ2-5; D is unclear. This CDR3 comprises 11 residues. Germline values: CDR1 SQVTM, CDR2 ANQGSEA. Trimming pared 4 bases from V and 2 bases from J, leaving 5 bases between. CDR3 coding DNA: TGCAGCGTTGGGGTGCAAGAGACCCAGTACTTC. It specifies CSVGVQETQYF.

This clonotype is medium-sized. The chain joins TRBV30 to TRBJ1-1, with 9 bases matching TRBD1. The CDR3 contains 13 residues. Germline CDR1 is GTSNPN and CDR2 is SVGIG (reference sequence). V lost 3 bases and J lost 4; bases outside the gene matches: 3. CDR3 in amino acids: CAWSGQGITEAFF. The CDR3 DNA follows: TGTGCCTGGAGCGGACAGGGGATCACTGAAGCTTTCTTT.

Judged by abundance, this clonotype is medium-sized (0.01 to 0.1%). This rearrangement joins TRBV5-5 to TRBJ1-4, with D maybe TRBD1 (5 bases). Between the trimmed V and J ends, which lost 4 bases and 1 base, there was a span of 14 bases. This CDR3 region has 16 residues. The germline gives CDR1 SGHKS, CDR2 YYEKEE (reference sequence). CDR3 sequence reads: CASSRLGGVTNEKLFF. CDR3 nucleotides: TGTGCCAGCAGCCGGCTGGGGGGGGTAACTAATGAAAAACTGTTTTTT.

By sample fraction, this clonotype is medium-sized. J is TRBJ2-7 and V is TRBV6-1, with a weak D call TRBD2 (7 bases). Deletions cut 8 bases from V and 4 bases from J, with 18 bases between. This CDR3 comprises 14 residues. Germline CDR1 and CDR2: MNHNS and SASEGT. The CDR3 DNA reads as TGTGCCAGCTCGGTCGGAGGGGGGGGTTACGAGCAGTACTTC. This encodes CASSVGGGGYEQYF.

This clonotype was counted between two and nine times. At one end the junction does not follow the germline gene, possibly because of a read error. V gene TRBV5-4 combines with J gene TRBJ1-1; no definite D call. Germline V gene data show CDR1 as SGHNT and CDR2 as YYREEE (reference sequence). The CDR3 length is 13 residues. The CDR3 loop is CASSLGRAPEAFF. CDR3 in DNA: TGTGCCAGCAGCTTGGGTAGGGCTCCTGAGGCTTTCTTT.

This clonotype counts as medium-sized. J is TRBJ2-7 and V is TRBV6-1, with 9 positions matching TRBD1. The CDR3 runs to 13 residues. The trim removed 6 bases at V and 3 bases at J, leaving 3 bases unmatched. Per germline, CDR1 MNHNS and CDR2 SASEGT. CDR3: CASRRDRVYEQYF. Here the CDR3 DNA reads TGTGCCAGCAGAAGGGACAGGGTCTACGAGCAGTACTTC.

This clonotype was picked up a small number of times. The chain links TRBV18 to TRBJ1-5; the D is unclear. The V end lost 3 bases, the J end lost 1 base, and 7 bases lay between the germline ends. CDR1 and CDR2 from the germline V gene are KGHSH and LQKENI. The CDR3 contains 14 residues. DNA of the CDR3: TGTGCCAGCTCACCCCAAGGGAGCAATCAGCCCCAGCATTTT. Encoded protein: CASSPQGSNQPQHF.

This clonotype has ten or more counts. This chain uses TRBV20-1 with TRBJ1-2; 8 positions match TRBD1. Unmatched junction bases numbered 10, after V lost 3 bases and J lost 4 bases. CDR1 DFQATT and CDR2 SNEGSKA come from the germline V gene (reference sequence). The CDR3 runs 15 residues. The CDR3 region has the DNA TGCAGTGCTAGGAGGACAGGGTTTAATAGCTATGGCTACACCTTC. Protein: CSARRTGFNSYGYTF.

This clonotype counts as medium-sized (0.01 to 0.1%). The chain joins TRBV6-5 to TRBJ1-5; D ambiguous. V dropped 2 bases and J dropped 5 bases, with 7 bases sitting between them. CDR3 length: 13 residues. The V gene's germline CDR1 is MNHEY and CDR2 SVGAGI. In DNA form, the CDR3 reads TGTGCCAGCAGTTACAGGTTAGATCAGCCCCAGCATTTT. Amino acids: CASSYRLDQPQHF.

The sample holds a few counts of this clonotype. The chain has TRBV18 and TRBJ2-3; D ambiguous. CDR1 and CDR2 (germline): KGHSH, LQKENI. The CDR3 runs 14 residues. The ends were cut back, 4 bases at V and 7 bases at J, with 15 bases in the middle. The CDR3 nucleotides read TGTGCCAGCTCACAGGACGGCACCCCCAATACGCAGTATTTT. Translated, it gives CASSQDGTPNTQYF.

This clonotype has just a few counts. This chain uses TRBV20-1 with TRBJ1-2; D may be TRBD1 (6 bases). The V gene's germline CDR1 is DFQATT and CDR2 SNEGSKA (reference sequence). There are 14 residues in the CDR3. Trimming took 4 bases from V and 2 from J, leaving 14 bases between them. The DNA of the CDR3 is TGCAGTGCTACTGGACAGCCTCTGAACTATGGCTACACCTTC. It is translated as CSATGQPLNYGYTF.

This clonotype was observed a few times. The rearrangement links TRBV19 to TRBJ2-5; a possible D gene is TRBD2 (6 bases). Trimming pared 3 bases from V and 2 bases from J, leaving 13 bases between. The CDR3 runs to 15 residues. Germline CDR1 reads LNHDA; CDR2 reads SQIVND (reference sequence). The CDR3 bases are TGTGCCAGTAGTATTGGGGGGACGGAACAAGAGACCCAGTACTTC. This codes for CASSIGGTEQETQYF.

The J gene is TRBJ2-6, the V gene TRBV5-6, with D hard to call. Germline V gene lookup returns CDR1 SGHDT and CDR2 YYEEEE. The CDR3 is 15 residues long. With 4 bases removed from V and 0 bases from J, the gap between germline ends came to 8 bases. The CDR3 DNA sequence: TGTGCCAGCAGCGTAGGATCCTCTGGGGCCAACGTCCTGACTTTC. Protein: CASSVGSSGANVLTF.

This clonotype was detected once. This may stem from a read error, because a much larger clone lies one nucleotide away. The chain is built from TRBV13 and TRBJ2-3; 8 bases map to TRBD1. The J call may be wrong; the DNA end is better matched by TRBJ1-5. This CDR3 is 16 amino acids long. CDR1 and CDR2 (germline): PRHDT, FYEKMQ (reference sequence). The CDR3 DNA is TGTGCCAGCAGCCCCACAGGGGGGGTGATTGAAGATACGCAGCATTTT. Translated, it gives CASSPTGGVIEDTQHF.

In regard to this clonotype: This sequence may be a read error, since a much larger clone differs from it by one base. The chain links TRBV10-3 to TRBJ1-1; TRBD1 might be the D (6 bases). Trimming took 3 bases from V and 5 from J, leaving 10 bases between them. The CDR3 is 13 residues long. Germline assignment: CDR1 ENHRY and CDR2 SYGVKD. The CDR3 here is CAISESQGTEAFF. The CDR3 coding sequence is TGTGCCATCAGTGAATCGCAGGGGACTGAAGCTTTCTTT.

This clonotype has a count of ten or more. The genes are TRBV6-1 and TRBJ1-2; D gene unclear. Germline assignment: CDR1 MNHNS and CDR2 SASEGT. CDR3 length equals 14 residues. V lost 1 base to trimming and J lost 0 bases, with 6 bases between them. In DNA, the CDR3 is TGTGCCAGCAGTGAAGACAGAGCTAACTATGGCTACACCTTC. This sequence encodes CASSEDRANYGYTF.

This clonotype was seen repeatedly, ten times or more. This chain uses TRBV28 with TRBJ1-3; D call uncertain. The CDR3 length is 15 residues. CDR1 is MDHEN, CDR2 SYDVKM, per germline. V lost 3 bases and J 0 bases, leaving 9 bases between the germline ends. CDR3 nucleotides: TGTGCCAGCAGTTTCCCCGACAACTCTGGAAACACCATATATTTT. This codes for CASSFPDNSGNTIYF.

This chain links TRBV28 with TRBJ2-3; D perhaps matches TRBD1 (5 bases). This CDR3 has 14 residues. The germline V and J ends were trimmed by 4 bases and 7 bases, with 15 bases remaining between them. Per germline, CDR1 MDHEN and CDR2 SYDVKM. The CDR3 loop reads CASSSSPVGHTQYF. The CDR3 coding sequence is TGTGCCAGCAGTTCGTCCCCGGTGGGGCATACGCAGTATTTT.

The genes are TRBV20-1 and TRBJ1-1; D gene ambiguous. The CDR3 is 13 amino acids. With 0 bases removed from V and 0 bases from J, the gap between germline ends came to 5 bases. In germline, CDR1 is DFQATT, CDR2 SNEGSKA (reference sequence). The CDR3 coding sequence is TGCAGTGCTAGAGATACCGTGAACACTGAAGCTTTCTTT. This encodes CSARDTVNTEAFF.

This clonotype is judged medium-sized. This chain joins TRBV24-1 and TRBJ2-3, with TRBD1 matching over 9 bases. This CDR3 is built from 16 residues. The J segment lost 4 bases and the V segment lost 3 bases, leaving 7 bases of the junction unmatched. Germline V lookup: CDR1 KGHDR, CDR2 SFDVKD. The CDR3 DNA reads TGTGCCACCAGTGATAACCGGGACAGGGACCCAGATACGCAGTATTTT. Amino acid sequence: CATSDNRDRDPDTQYF.

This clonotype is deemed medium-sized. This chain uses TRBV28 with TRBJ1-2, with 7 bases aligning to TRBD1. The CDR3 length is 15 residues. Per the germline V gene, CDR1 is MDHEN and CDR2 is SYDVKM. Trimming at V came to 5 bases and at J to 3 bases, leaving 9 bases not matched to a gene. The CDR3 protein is CASSPMTGPHYGYTF. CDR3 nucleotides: TGTGCCAGCAGTCCCATGACAGGGCCCCACTATGGCTACACCTTC.